This T cell receptor beta chain was documented in a study of CD8 T cells in Susac syndrome. Notes on the study in general: An acknowledgment was made by the study that its TCR sequencing and HLA analysis involved relatively few individuals.

A word on this clonotype: Its antigen is as yet unknown.

RNA in amounts of 0.5 to 1 ug was reverse transcribed with random hexamers. It was immunoSEQ multiplex PCR that amplified TCR beta CDR3 across 54 Vbeta and 13 Jbeta. One entry per CDR3 protein results from TCRdb running MiXCR on the immunoSEQ multiplex PCR reads. The top ten clones hold approximately 0.24% of a sample with fewer than 150,000 distinct CDR3 sequences, approximately 90% of them seen once. The V end lost 5 bases, the J end lost 4 bases, and 14 bases lay between the germline ends. This CDR3 comprises 14 residues. The multiple sclerosis controls comprised treatment-naive patients whose relapsing-remitting disease was stable or active. FACS was used to enrich TEMRA cells, whereas the CD8+ and CD4+ T cells were obtained by negative isolation.

The sequenced sample consisted of CD8+ T cells from PBMCs. The rearrangement uses TRBV12-3 or TRBV12-4 and TRBJ1-1; a weak D match, TRBD1 (6 bases). The TCR originated in a human donor with multiple sclerosis. The CDR3 reads CASSPTGRVTEAFF. In DNA, the CDR3 is TGTGCCAGCAGTCCTACAGGGAGGGTCACTGAAGCTTTCTTT.